The clone carrying this TCR beta chain has a handful of counts. Its antigen is not known. This sample is part of a study of T cell repertoires in cytomegalovirus infection. Findings and caveats of the study: CMV carriers having the relevant HLA were flagged by cumulative public TCR beta family frequency.

One entry per CDR3 protein, called by TCRdb with MiXCR from the reads. This sample has about 770,000 distinct CDR3 sequences; just under 30% occur once, and the top ten carry about 12%. Trimming removed 3 bases at V and 3 bases at J, with 5 bases between. Germline V gene lookup returns CDR1 SEHNR and CDR2 FQNEAQ (reference sequence). This CDR3 is 12 amino acids long. The source material was cultured CD8+ T cells from PBMCs, sampled from culture after CMV antigen stimulation. The receptor was isolated from a human donor in good health (CMV status not recorded). Some clones in this sample may be carry-over from other donors' samples. The chain carries TRBV7-9 and TRBJ2-5, with D unclear. CDR3 sequence (DNA): TGTGCCAGCAGCTTCAATGAAGAGACCCAGTACTTC. It encodes CASSFNEETQYF.